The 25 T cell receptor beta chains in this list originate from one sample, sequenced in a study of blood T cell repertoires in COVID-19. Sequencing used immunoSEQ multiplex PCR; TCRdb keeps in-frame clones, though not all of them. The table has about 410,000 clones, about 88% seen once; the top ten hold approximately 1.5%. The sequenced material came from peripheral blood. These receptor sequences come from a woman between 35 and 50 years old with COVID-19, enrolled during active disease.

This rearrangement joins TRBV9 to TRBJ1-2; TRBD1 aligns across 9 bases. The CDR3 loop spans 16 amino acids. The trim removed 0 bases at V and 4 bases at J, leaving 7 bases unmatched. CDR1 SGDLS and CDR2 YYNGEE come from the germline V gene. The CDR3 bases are TGTGCCAGCAGCGTAGGGGTTACAGGGGGCTTCTATGGCTACACCTTC. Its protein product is CASSVGVTGGFYGYTF.

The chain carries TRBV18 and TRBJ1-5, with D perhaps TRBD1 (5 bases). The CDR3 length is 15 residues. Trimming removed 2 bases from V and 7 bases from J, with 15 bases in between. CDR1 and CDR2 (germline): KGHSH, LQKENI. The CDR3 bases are TGTGCCAGCTCACCAAACGCCCAGGGAGGCCAGCCCCAGCATTTT. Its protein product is CASSPNAQGGQPQHF.

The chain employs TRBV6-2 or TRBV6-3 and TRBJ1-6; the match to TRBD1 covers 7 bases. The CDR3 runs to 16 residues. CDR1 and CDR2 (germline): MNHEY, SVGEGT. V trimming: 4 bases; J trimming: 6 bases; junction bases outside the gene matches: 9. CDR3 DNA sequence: TGTGCCAGCAGTTTCCTCAAGGGGGCAGGTAATTCACCCCTCCACTTT. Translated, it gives CASSFLKGAGNSPLHF.

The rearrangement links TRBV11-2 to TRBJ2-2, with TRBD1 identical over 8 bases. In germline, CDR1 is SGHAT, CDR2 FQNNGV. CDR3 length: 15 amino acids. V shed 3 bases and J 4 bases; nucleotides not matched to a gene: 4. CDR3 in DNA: TGTGCCAGCAGCTTCGGGACAGGAGCCACCGGGGAGCTGTTTTTT. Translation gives CASSFGTGATGELFF.

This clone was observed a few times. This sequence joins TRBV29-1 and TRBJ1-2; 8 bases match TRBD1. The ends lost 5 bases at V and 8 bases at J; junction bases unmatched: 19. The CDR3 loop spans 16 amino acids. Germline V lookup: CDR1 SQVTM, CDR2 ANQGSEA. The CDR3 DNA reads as TGCAGCGTTCGCTCCCATTCCGGACAGGGAGGAGAGGGCTACACCTTC. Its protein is CSVRSHSGQGGEGYTF.

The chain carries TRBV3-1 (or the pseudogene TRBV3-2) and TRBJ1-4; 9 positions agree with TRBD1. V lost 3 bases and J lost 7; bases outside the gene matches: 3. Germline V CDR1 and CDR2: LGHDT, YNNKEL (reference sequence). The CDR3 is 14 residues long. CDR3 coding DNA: TGTGCCAGCAGCCATACAGGGGGCAGTGAAAAACTGTTTTTT. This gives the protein CASSHTGGSEKLFF.

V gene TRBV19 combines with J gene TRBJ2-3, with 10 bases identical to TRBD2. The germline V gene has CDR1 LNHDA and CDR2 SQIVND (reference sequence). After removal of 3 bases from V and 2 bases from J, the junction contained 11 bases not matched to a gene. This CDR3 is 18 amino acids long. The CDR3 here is CASSIRGASGGYTDTQYF. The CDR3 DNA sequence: TGTGCCAGTAGTATTAGAGGGGCTAGCGGGGGCTACACAGATACGCAGTATTTT.

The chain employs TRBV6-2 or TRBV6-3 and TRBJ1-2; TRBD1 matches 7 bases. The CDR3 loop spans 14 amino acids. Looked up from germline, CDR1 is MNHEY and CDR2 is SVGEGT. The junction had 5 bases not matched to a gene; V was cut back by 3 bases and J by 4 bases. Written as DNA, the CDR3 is TGTGCCAGCAGTTATTCACAGGGGCGCTATGGCTACACCTTC. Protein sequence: CASSYSQGRYGYTF.

The CDR3 reads CASRRGDGPGANQPQHF. The CDR3 DNA reads as TGTGCCAGCCGCCGGGGGGACGGCCCCGGGGCGAATCAGCCCCAGCATTTT. The chain uses TRBV27 and TRBJ1-5, with D maybe TRBD1 (5 bases). The CDR3 loop spans 17 amino acids. V lost 8 bases, J lost 4 bases, and 24 bases lay in between. The V gene's germline CDR1 is MNHEY and CDR2 SMNVEV (reference sequence).

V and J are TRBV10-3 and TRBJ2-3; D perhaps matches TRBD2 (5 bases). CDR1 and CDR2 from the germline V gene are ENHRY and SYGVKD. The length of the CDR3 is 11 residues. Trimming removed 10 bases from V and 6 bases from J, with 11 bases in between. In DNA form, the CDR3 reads TGTGCCAGCCGGGATTGGGATACGCAGTATTTT. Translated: CASRDWDTQYF.

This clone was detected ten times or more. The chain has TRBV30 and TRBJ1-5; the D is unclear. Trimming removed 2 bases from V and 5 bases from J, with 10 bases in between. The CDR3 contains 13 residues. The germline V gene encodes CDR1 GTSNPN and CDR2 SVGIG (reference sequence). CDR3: CAWSQNVDQPQHF. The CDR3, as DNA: TGTGCCTGGAGTCAGAACGTGGATCAGCCCCAGCATTTT.

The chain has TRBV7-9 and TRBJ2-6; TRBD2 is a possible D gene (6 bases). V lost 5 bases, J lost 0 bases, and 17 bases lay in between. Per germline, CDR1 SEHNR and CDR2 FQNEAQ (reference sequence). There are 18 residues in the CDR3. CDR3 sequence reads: CASSTWGEASSGANVLTF. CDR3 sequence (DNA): TGTGCCAGCAGCACCTGGGGGGAAGCGTCCTCTGGGGCCAACGTCCTGACTTTC.

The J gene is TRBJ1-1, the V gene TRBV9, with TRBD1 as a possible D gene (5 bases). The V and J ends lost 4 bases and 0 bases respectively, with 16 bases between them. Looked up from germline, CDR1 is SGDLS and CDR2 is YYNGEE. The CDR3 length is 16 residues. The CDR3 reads CASSRGAIRLNTEAFF. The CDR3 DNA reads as TGTGCCAGCAGCCGCGGGGCTATCCGGTTGAACACTGAAGCTTTCTTT. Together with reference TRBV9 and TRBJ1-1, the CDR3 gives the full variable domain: DSGVTQTPKHLITATGQRVTLRCSPRSGDLSVYWYQQSLDQGLQFLIQYYNGEERAKGNILERFSAQQFPDLHSELNLSSLELGDSALYFCASSRGAIRLNTEAFFGQGTRLTVV.

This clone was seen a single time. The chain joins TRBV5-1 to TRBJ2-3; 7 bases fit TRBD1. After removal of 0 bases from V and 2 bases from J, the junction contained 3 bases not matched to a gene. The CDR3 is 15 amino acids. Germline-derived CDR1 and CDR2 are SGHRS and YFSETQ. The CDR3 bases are TGCGCCAGCAGCTTGGACGGGACAGCCACAGATACGCAGTATTTT. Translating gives CASSLDGTATDTQYF.

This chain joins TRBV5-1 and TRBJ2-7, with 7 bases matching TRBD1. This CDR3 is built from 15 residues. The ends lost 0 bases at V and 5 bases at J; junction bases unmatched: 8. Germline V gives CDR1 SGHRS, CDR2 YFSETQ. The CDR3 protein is CASSLARQGRDEQYF. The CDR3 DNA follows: TGCGCCAGCAGCTTGGCGAGACAGGGAAGGGACGAGCAGTACTTC.

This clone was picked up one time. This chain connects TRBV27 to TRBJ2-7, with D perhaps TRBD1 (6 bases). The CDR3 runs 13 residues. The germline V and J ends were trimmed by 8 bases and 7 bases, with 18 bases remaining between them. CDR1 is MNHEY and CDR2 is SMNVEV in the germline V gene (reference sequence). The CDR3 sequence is CASWTDSLWEQYF. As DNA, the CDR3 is TGTGCCAGCTGGACAGACAGCTTATGGGAGCAGTACTTC.

The CDR3 DNA follows: TGTGCCAGCAGCTTTAGAACAGATAATTCACCCCTCCACTTT. Protein sequence: CASSFRTDNSPLHF. The chain couples TRBV11-2 to TRBJ1-6; D is uncertain. Germline CDR1 is SGHAT and CDR2 is FQNNGV. This CDR3 is 14 amino acids long. V lost 3 bases, J lost 5 bases, and 8 bases lay in between.

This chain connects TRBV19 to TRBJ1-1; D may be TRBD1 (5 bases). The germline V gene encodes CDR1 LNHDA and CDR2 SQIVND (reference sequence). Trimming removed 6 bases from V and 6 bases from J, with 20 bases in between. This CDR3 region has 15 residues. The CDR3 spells CASSSSGGGEAEAFF. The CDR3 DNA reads TGTGCCAGTAGCTCCTCGGGGGGGGGAGAGGCTGAAGCTTTCTTT.

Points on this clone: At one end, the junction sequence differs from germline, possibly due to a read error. As DNA, the CDR3 is TGTGCCAGCGGCTACTTGGACAGCGATACTTTC. Translated: CASGYLDSDTF. This chain links TRBV7-9 with TRBJ2-7; perhaps TRBD1 as D (6 bases). Germline V gene sequence: CDR1 SEHNR, CDR2 FQNEAQ (reference sequence). CDR3 length: 11 amino acids.

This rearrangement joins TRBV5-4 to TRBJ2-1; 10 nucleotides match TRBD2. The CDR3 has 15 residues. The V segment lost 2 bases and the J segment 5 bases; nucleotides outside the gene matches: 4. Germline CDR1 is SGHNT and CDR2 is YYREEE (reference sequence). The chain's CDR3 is CASSFRTSGNNEQFF. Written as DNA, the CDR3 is TGTGCCAGCAGCTTTAGGACTAGCGGAAACAATGAGCAGTTCTTC.

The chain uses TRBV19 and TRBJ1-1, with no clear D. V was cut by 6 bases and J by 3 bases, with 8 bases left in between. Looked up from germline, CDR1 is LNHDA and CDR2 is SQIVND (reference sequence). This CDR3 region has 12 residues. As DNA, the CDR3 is TGTGCCAGTAGCCAGGTTGACACTGAAGCTTTCTTT. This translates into CASSQVDTEAFF.

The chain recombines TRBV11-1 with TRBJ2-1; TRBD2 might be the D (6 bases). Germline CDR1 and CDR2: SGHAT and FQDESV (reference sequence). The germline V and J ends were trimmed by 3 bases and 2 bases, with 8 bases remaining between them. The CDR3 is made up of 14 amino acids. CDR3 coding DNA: TGTGCCAGCAGCTTCGGGGGAACCTACAATGAGCAGTTCTTC. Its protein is CASSFGGTYNEQFF.

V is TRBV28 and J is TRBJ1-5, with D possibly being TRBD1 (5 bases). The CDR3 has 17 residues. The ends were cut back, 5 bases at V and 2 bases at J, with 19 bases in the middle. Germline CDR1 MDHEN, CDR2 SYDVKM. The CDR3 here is CASSPWAGREGNQPQHF. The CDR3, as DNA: TGTGCCAGCAGTCCCTGGGCAGGGCGTGAGGGCAATCAGCCCCAGCATTTT.

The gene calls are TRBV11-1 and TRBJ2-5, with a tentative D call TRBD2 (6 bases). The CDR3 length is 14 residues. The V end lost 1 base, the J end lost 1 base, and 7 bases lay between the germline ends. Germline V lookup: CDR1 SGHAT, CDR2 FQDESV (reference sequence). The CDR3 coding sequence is TGTGCCAGCAGCTTAGAGCGGGTCCAAGAGACCCAGTACTTC. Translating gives CASSLERVQETQYF. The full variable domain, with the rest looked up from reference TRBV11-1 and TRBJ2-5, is EAEVAQSPRYKITEKSQAVAFWCDPISGHATLYWYRQILGQGPELLVQFQDESVVDDSQLPKDRFSAERLKGVDSTLKIQPAELGDSAMYLCASSLERVQETQYFGPGTRLLVL.

In DNA, the CDR3 is TGCGCCAGCAGCCTGAGACTAGCTTACAATGAGCAGTTCTTC. Its translation: CASSLRLAYNEQFF. The chain links TRBV4-3 to TRBJ2-1; TRBD2 matches at 7 bases. Losses at the gene ends were 4 bases for V and 4 bases for J; bases not matched to a gene: 4. CDR1 and CDR2 from the germline V gene are LGHNA and YSLEER. There are 14 residues in the CDR3.